This TCR beta chain was profiled in a study of blood T cell repertoires in COVID-19. Background on the study: Nucleic acid was either cDNA or gDNA, and it came from T cells, B-cell-depleted T cells, or PBMCs.

Enrolment of Seattle patients took place during active infection, and they were followed longitudinally. Measured with immunoSEQ multiplex PCR; TCRdb has only the in-frame clones, and not every one. The table lists about 200,000 clones, about 82% of them singletons. Germline V CDR1 and CDR2: MNHEY, SVGEGT. The germline V and J ends were trimmed by 5 bases and 3 bases, with 7 bases remaining between them. The CDR3 consists of 13 residues. This TCR was recovered from a woman aged 70 to 79 with COVID-19, enrolled during active disease. Material: peripheral blood. V gene TRBV6-2 or TRBV6-3 combines with J gene TRBJ1-4; no clear D gene. This chain's CDR3 is CASSTFANEKLFF. The CDR3 DNA follows: TGTGCCAGCAGTACATTCGCTAATGAAAAACTGTTTTTT.